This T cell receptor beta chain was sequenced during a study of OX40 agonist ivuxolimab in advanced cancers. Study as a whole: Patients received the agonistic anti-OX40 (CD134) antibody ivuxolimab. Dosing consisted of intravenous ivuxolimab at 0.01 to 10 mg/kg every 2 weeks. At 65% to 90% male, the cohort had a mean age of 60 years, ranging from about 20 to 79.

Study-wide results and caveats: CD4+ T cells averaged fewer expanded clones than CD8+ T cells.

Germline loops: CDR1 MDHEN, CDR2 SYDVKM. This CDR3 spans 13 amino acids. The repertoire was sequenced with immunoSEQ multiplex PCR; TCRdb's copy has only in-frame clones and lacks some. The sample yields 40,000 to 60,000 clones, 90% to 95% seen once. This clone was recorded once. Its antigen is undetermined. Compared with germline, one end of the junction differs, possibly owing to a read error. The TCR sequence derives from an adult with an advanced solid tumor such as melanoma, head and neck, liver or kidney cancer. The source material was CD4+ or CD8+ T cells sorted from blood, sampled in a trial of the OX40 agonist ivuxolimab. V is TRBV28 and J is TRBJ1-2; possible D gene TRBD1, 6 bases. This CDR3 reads CASSINLQGGDTF. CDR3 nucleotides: TGTGCCAGCAGCATTAATCTACAGGGTGGCGACACCTTC.